This record looks at one TCR beta chain sequence and its context. Antigen: not known. Documented time point: sample taken at primary tumor resection. Samples were obtained from 65 to 80 donors, all untreated early-stage non-small cell lung cancer patients. Sequencing of whole RNA from tumor, nontumor lung or frozen PBMC involved no sorting. The data were obtained in a study of spatial heterogeneity in lung cancer. TCRdb recomputed calls from the 5' RACE reads with MiXCR, one row per CDR3 protein. This table has about 4,000 distinct CDR3 sequences, roughly two fifths appearing once. The CDR3 runs to 13 residues. The V and J ends lost 6 bases and 9 bases respectively, with 18 bases between them. From germline, CDR1 is ENHRY and CDR2 SYGVKD. General observations from the study: Coverage of tumor T cells was estimated at around 7% for alpha chains and 11% to 15% for beta chains. Mutation tallies in tumors tracked expanded intratumoral alpha and beta TCR counts.

The receptor's source is a male donor with early-stage non-small cell lung cancer. The material sequenced was lung tumor tissue, taken at surgery. This sequence joins TRBV10-3 and TRBJ2-7; D could derive from TRBD1 or TRBD2 (5 bases each). The CDR3 nucleotides read TGTGCCATCAGCTTCTCCGGGACCCCGGGGCAGTACTTC. This translates into CAISFSGTPGQYF.